Shown below are 18 T cell receptor beta chains from a single sample sequenced in a study of blood T cells in healthy people across ages. Sample-barcoded 5' priming and a J-beta primer mix drove a second PCR of about 6 to 12 cycles. TCRdb reprocessed the 5' RACE reads via MiXCR and lists one record per CDR3 protein. The sample has more than 650,000 distinct CDR3 sequences, approximately 22% seen once. The source material was blood. These receptor sequences come from a man between 65 and 85 years old in good health.

The J gene is TRBJ2-5, the V gene TRBV5-1, with D hard to call. The J call is in doubt because the DNA end fits TRBJ2-1 better. The CDR3 extends over 13 amino acids. Per germline, CDR1 SGHRS and CDR2 YFSETQ. This CDR3 is CASSFDTYNEQFF. The DNA for the CDR3 is TGCGCCAGCAGCTTCGACACCTACAATGAGCAGTTCTTC.

This clonotype was seen only a few times. This CDR3 reads CASSPRLGKTDTQYF. The CDR3 DNA reads TGTGCCAGCAGTCCCCGCCTGGGGAAGACAGATACGCAGTATTTT. This sequence joins TRBV28 and TRBJ2-3; D gene uncertain. Germline CDR1 and CDR2: MDHEN and SYDVKM. V shed 5 bases and J shed 3 bases, with 15 bases lying between them. The CDR3 has 15 residues.

The CDR3 spells CAWSPGQGDEKLFF. Here the CDR3 DNA reads TGTGCCTGGAGCCCGGGACAGGGCGATGAAAAACTGTTTTTT. J is TRBJ1-4 and V is TRBV30; 9 bases agree with TRBD1. The V and J ends lost 3 bases and 6 bases, in that order; junction bases with no gene match: 5. The CDR3 spans 14 residues. The germline V gene has CDR1 GTSNPN and CDR2 SVGIG (reference sequence).

In this sample, this clonotype turned up a few times. The genes are TRBV20-1 and TRBJ2-3, with TRBD1 matching over 9 bases. CDR1 and CDR2 (germline): DFQATT, SNEGSKA (reference sequence). V was pared by 3 bases and J by 3 bases, with 1 base of the junction left unmatched. The CDR3 is made up of 13 amino acids. Here the CDR3 reads CSASGQGTDTQYF. The DNA of the CDR3 is TGCAGTGCTAGTGGACAGGGGACAGATACGCAGTATTTT.

This clonotype was seen a few times. This may come from a read error, since a much larger clone is one base off. V and J are TRBV13 and TRBJ2-3; TRBD1 or TRBD2 may be the D gene (5 bases each). The CDR3 is made up of 12 amino acids. In germline, CDR1 is PRHDT, CDR2 FYEKMQ (reference sequence). Trimming cost V 6 bases and J 3 bases, with 7 bases left between them. The CDR3 loop reads CASRRGTDTQYF. The CDR3 nucleotides read TGTGCCAGCAGGAGGGGAACAGATACGCAGTATTTT.

The CDR3 nucleotides read TGTGCCACCAGCAGAGATAAAGGACAGGGGGGCTACACCTTC. Its protein product is CATSRDKGQGGYTF. This chain connects TRBV15 to TRBJ1-2, with TRBD1 identical over 9 bases. The germline CDR1 and CDR2 sequences are LNHNV and YYDKDF (reference sequence). Unmatched junction bases numbered 4, after V lost 0 bases and J lost 8 bases. The CDR3 is 14 amino acids. The full variable domain, its missing parts supplied by reference TRBV15 and TRBJ1-2, is DAMVIQNPRYQVTQFGKPVTLSCSQTLNHNVMYWYQQKSSQAPKLLFHYYDKDFNNEADTPDNFQSRRPNTSFCFLDIRSPGLGDTAMYLCATSRDKGQGGYTFGSGTRLTVV.

The gene calls are TRBV5-1 and TRBJ2-2; D perhaps matches TRBD2 (6 bases). Germline CDR1 SGHRS, CDR2 YFSETQ. The V end lost 0 bases, the J end lost 0 bases, and 6 bases lay between the germline ends. The CDR3 consists of 15 residues. This CDR3 is CASSLERANTGELFF. Written as DNA, the CDR3 is TGCGCCAGCAGCTTGGAGCGGGCGAACACCGGGGAGCTGTTTTTT. The complete variable domain, with remaining parts taken from reference TRBV5-1 and TRBJ2-2, reads KAGVTQTPRYLIKTRGQQVTLSCSPISGHRSVSWYQQTPGQGLQFLFEYFSETQRNKGNFPGRFSGRQFSNSRSEMNVSTLELGDSALYLCASSLERANTGELFFGEGSRLTVL.

This clonotype turned up a few times. Here the CDR3 DNA reads TGCAGCGTTGAAGGGGCAGACGATTACCAAGAGACCCAGTACTTC. Protein sequence: CSVEGADDYQETQYF. The chain is built from TRBV29-1 and TRBJ2-5; D not certain. Germline V gene lookup returns CDR1 SQVTM and CDR2 ANQGSEA. The CDR3 sequence is 15 residues long. With 1 base removed from V and 0 bases from J, the gap between germline ends came to 12 bases.

This clonotype was detected a few times. V is TRBV6-4 and J is TRBJ2-1, with D possibly matching TRBD2 (5 bases). CDR1 and CDR2 (germline): MRHNA, SNTAGT. Trimming took off 5 bases at V and 10 bases at J, with 18 bases between the two ends. The CDR3 has 14 amino acids. CDR3 residues: CASSTQAGLGEQFF. CDR3 nucleotides: TGTGCCAGCAGTACTCAGGCCGGACTCGGCGAGCAGTTCTTC.

This clonotype occurred a few times. This chain uses TRBV4-1 with TRBJ1-5; D remains unclear. Germline CDR1 and CDR2: MGHRA and YSYEKL. Deletions cut 0 bases from V and 5 bases from J, with 11 bases between. This CDR3 region has 15 residues. The DNA of the CDR3 is TGCGCCAGCAGCCAAGATGCCCAGGCTTATCAGCCCCAGCATTTT. Residues: CASSQDAQAYQPQHF.

V gene TRBV12-3 or TRBV12-4 combines with J gene TRBJ1-4, with a possible D match to TRBD1 (6 bases). The V end was cut by 6 bases, the J end by 5 bases, with 13 bases between. The CDR3 is made up of 14 amino acids. The CDR3 sequence: CASSGGPLNEKLFF. In nucleotides, the CDR3 is TGTGCCAGCAGCGGGGGGCCCTTGAATGAAAAACTGTTTTTT.

The chain employs TRBV20-1 and TRBJ2-3, with D possibly being TRBD1 or TRBD2 (6 bases each). Deletions cut 0 bases from V and 0 bases from J, with 19 bases between. The CDR3 contains 18 residues. Looked up from germline, CDR1 is DFQATT and CDR2 is SNEGSKA (reference sequence). CDR3 sequence reads: CSARDRGKVRGSTDTQYF. CDR3 DNA: TGCAGTGCTAGAGACAGGGGTAAGGTGCGGGGAAGCACAGATACGCAGTATTTT.

There are a few counts of this clonotype. The chain employs TRBV3-1 and TRBJ2-1; weak D call: TRBD2 (5 bases). CDR1 and CDR2 from the germline V gene are LGHDT and YNNKEL (reference sequence). The CDR3 consists of 16 residues. V dropped 4 bases and J dropped 0 bases, with 13 bases sitting between them. As DNA, the CDR3 is TGTGCCAGCAGCCCTCGACATGGGAGCTCCTACAATGAGCAGTTCTTC. It yields the protein CASSPRHGSSYNEQFF.

A note on this clonotype: A much larger clone is a single base away; this may be a read error. The rearrangement joins TRBV20-1 to TRBJ1-2, with 7 bases that match TRBD1. Germline CDR1 and CDR2: DFQATT and SNEGSKA (reference sequence). The CDR3 is 14 residues long. CDR3 amino acids: CSARVGTANYGYPF. CDR3 nucleotides: TGCAGTGCTAGAGTCGGGACAGCTAACTATGGCTACCCCTTC.

Comments on this clonotype: This may stem from a read error, because a much larger clone lies one nucleotide away. The CDR3 loop reads CASRTGSYGYIF. CDR3 in DNA: TGTGCCAGCAGGACAGGGAGCTATGGCTACATCTTC. The chain recombines TRBV12-3 or TRBV12-4 with TRBJ1-2, with 7 nucleotides matching TRBD1. This CDR3 is 12 amino acids long.

This clonotype has only a few counts. This rearrangement joins TRBV5-1 to TRBJ2-5; D perhaps matches TRBD2 (5 bases). Looked up from germline, CDR1 is SGHRS and CDR2 is YFSETQ. V was pared by 0 bases and J by 2 bases, with 11 bases between. There are 15 residues in the CDR3. The CDR3 here is CASSLVAGQQETQYF. CDR3 coding DNA: TGCGCCAGCAGCTTGGTGGCGGGTCAACAAGAGACCCAGTACTTC.

This clonotype was detected a few times. One end of the junction is discordant with germline, which a read error may explain. The J gene is TRBJ1-2, the V gene TRBV30, with D possibly TRBD1 on 5 matching bases. The germline V gene has CDR1 GTSNPN and CDR2 SVGIG (reference sequence). The CDR3 length is 15 residues. CDR3 sequence (DNA): TGTGCCTGGAGTGTACTTTCAGGGAAGGCTCGAGGCTACACTTTC. This encodes CAWSVLSGKARGYTF.

This clonotype was recorded at least ten times. The chain uses TRBV12-3 or TRBV12-4 and TRBJ1-6; D unclear. Trimming took off 6 bases at V and 1 base at J, with 7 bases between the two ends. CDR3 length equals 14 residues. CDR3 coding DNA: TGTGCCAGCAGCCTGAATTCCTATAATTCACCCCTCCACTTT. Translated: CASSLNSYNSPLHF.